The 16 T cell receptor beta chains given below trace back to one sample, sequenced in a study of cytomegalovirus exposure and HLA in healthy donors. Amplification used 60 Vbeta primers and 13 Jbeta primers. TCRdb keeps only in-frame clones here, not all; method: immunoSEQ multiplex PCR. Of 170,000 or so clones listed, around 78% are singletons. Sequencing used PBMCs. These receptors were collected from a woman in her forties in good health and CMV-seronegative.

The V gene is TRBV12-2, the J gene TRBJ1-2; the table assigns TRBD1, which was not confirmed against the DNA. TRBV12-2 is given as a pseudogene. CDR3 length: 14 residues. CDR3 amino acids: CASRLAWTGDGITF. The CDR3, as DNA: TGTGCAAGTCGCTTAGCCTGGACAGGGGATGGAATCACCTTC.

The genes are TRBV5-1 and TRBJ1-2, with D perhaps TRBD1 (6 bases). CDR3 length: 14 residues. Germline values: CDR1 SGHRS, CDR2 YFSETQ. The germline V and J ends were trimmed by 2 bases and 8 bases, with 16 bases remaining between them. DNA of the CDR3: TGCGCCAGCAGCTTTATTCCGGACAGCCCAGGCTACACCTTC. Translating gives CASSFIPDSPGYTF.

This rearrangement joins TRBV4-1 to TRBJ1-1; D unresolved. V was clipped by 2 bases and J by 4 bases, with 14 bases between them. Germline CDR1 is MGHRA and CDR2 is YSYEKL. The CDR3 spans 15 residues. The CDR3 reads CASSQRREESTEAFF. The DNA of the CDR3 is TGCGCCAGCAGCCAACGCCGGGAGGAGAGCACTGAAGCTTTCTTT.

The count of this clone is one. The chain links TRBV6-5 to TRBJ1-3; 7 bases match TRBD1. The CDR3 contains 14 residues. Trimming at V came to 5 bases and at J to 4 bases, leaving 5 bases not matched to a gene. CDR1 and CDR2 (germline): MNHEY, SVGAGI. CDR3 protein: CASSVGGLGNTIYF. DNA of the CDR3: TGTGCCAGCAGTGTAGGGGGCTTAGGAAACACCATATATTTT.

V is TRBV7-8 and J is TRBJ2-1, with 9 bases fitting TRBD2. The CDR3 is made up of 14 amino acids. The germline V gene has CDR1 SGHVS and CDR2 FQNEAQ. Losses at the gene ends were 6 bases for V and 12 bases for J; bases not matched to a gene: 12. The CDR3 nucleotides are TGTGCCAGCAGTATAACTAGCGGGCCCAGGGGGCAGTTCTTC. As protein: CASSITSGPRGQFF.

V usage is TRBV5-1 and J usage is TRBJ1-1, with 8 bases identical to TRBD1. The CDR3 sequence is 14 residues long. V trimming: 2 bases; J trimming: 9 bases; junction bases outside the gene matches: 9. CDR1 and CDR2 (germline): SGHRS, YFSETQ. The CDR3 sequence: CASSFRQDRGKAFF. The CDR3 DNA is TGCGCCAGCAGCTTCCGACAAGACAGGGGAAAAGCTTTCTTT.

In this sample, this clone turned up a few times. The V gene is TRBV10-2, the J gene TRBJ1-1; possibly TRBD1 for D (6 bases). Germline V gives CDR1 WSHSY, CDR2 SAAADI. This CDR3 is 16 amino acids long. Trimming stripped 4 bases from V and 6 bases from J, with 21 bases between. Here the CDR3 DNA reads TGCGCCAGCAGTGGGGACAACGTGGTATTACTCTCTGAAGCTTTCTTT. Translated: CASSGDNVVLLSEAFF.

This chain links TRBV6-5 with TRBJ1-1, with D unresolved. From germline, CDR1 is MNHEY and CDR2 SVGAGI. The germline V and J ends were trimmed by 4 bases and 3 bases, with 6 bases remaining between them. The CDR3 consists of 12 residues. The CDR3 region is CASSSRYTEAFF. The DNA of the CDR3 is TGTGCCAGCAGTTCCCGGTACACTGAAGCTTTCTTT.

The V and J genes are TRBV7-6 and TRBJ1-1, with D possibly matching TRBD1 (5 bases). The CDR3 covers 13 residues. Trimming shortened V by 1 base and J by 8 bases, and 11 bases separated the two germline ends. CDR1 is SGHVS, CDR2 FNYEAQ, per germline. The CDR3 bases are TGTGCCAGCAGCTTAGTGGAAAGGACAGAAGCTTTCTTT. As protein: CASSLVERTEAFF.

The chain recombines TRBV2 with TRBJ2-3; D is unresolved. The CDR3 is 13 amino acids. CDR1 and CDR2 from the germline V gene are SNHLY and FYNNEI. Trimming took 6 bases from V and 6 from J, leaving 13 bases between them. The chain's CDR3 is CASRPNSEDTQYF. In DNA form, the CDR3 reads TGTGCCAGCAGACCAAACTCGGAGGATACGCAGTATTTT.

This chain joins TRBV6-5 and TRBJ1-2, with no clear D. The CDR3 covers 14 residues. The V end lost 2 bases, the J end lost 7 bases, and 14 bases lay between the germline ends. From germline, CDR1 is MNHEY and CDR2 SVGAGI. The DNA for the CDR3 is TGTGCCAGCAGTTACACGGGTCGGCGGCGTGGCTACACCTTC. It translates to CASSYTGRRRGYTF.

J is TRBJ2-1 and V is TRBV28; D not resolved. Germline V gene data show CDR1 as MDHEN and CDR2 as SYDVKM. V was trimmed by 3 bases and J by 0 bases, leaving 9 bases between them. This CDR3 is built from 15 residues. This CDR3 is CASSLVSSSYNEQFF. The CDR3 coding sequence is TGTGCCAGCAGTTTGGTCTCGAGCTCCTACAATGAGCAGTTCTTC.

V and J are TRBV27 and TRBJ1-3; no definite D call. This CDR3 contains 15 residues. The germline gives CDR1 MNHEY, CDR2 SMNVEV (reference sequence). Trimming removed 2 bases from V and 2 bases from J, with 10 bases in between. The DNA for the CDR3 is TGTGCCAGCAGTTTAACACCGTTTACTGGAAACACCATATATTTT. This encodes CASSLTPFTGNTIYF.

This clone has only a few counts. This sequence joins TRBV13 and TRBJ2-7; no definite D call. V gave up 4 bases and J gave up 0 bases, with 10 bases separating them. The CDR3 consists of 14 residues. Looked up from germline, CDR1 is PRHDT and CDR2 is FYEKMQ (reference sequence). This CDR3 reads CASSSFYRSYEQYF. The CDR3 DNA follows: TGTGCCAGCAGCTCCTTTTATCGCTCCTACGAGCAGTACTTC.

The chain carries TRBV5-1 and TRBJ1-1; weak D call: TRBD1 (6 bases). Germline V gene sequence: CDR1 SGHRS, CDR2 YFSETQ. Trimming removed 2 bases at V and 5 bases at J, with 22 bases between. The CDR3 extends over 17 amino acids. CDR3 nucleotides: TGCGCCAGCAGCTTTAGGTCCGGCAGGGGCTCGGAAACTGAAGCTTTCTTT. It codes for CASSFRSGRGSETEAFF.

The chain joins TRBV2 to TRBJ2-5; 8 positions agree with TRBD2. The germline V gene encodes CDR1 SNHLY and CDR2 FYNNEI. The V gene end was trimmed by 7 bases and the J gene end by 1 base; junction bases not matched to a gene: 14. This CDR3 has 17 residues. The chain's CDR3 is CASIRLLRGEVQETQYF. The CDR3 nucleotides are TGTGCCAGCATACGACTCTTGCGGGGGGAGGTCCAAGAGACCCAGTACTTC.